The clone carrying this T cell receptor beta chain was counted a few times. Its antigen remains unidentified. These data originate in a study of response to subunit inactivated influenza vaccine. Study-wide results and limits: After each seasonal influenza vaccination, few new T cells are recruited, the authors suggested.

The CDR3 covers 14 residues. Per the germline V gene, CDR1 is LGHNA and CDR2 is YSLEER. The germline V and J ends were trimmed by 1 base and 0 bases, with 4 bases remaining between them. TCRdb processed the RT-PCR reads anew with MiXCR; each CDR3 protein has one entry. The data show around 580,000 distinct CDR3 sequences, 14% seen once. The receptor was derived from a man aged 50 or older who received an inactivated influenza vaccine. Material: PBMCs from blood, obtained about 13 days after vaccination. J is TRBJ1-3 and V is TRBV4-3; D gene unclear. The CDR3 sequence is CASSQGRSGNTIYF. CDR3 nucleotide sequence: TGCGCCAGCAGCCAAGGGCGCTCTGGAAACACCATATATTTT.